This T cell receptor beta chain was documented in a study of CXCR3-negative and CXCR3-positive naive CD8 T cells. All TRB cDNA libraries came from 5' RACE performed with UMI labels. TCRdb re-called the 5' RACE reads and shows each CDR3 protein once, DNA omitted. Its clone listing holds under 150,000 distinct CDR3 sequences. General observations from the study: In CXCR3-positive naive cells, the TRB CDR3s were more hydrophobic than in CXCR3-negative naive cells.

As to this clonotype: The antigen is not known.

Germline V lookup: CDR1 MNHEY, CDR2 SVGEGT. This CDR3 has 16 residues. This sequence originates from a human donor in good health. Some clones in this sample may be carry-over from other donors' samples. The sequenced material came from naive CXCR3+ CD8+ T cells from blood. The sample's subset: CD45RO-CCR7+CD27+CD95- naive CD8+ T cells expressing CXCR3 (TNR3+). The rearrangement uses TRBV6-2 or TRBV6-3 and TRBJ2-2; TCRdb lists TRBD1, though no DNA is available to test this call. The CDR3 protein is CASSAIGGLGTGELFF.